A selection of T cell receptor beta chains follows, all from one sample in a study of glioma-infiltrating T cells after dendritic cell vaccination. The repertoire was sequenced with immunoSEQ multiplex PCR; TCRdb's copy has only in-frame clones and lacks some. Here the sample spans tens of thousands of clones, around nine tenths being singletons. The specimen comprised blood, sampled after dendritic cell vaccination. The receptors come from a human donor with glioblastoma. Both conserved end residues are part of each CDR3. The order of the fields is D gene, clone size, J gene, V gene, CDR3 DNA, CDR3 protein. A D gene is named only where the DNA matches it firmly. Not all rows give a size; the values are once, few, many and, for expanded clones, a class.

D: TRBD1
size: once
J: TRBJ2-3
V: TRBV5-1
DNA: TGCGCCAGCAGCTCTGGGGGACAGGGGTCCACAGATACGCAGTATTTT
CDR3: CASSSGGQGSTDTQYF

D: NA
size: NA
J: TRBJ2-7
V: TRBV4-2
DNA: TGTGCCAGCAGCCAGGGGAGCTCCTACGAGCAGTACTTC
CDR3: CASSQGSSYEQYF

D: TRBD1
size: NA
J: TRBJ2-1
V: TRBV6-1
DNA: TGTGCCAGCAGTGAAGGGACAGGGTTCTACAATGAGCAGTTCTTC
CDR3: CASSEGTGFYNEQFF

D: TRBD2
size: NA
J: TRBJ2-1
V: TRBV4-3
DNA: TGCGCCAGCAGCCAACATGGCCTAGCGGGGTTCAATGAGCAGTTCTTC
CDR3: CASSQHGLAGFNEQFF

D: NA
size: NA
J: TRBJ2-7
V: TRBV7-9
DNA: TGTGCCAGCAGCCCCAGGGAGGTCAGGTACGAGCAGTACTTC
CDR3: CASSPREVRYEQYF

D: NA
size: NA
J: TRBJ2-7
V: TRBV5-1
DNA: TGCGCCAGCAGCCCAGGAGGGGCGAGCTCCTACGAGCAGTACTTC
CDR3: CASSPGGASSYEQYF

D: TRBD1
size: NA
J: TRBJ2-7
V: TRBV7-3
DNA: TGTGCCAGCGCCCCGAGAGGGGGCCGCGACGAGCAGTACTTC
CDR3: CASAPRGGRDEQYF

D: NA
size: NA
J: TRBJ2-3
V: TRBV7-6
DNA: TGTGCCAGCAGCCCCGAGGGGGGGGGCCGGCGCACAGATACGCAGTATTTT
CDR3: CASSPEGGGRRTDTQYF

D: TRBD1
size: NA
J: TRBJ1-2
V: TRBV10-3
DNA: TGTGCCATCAGCCTGGGACAGGGAGGGGAGTGGGACTATGGCTACACCTTC
CDR3: CAISLGQGGEWDYGYTF

D: NA
size: NA
J: TRBJ2-5
V: TRBV6-5
DNA: TGTGCCAGCAGGTCAGGGGCGCAAGAGACCCAGTACTTC
CDR3: CASRSGAQETQYF

D: NA
size: NA
J: TRBJ2-5
V: TRBV5-1
DNA: TGCGCCAGCAGCGTATACCAAGAGACCCAGTACTTC
CDR3: CASSVYQETQYF

D: NA
size: NA
J: TRBJ2-2
V: TRBV4-1
DNA: TGCGCCAGCAGCCCCCAGGGTGGGAGGCCCGGGGAGCTGTTTTTT
CDR3: CASSPQGGRPGELFF

D: TRBD2
size: NA
J: TRBJ2-2
V: TRBV5-4
DNA: TGTGCCAGCAGCCCTGGGGGATTAGCGGGACCGAACACCGGGGAGCTGTTTTTT
CDR3: CASSPGGLAGPNTGELFF

D: TRBD1
size: NA
J: TRBJ1-5
V: TRBV6-5
DNA: TGTGCCAGCAGTCACAGGGGGCATGGCAATCAGCCCCAGCATTTT
CDR3: CASSHRGHGNQPQHF

D: TRBD1
size: NA
J: TRBJ1-1
V: TRBV6-5
DNA: TGTGCCAGCGCCCCGGACAGGGGGACTGAAGCTTTCTTT
CDR3: CASAPDRGTEAFF

D: TRBD2
size: NA
J: TRBJ2-3
V: TRBV7-3
DNA: TGTGCCAGCAGCTCCCTAGCGGGAGTTGGTACGCAGTATTTT
CDR3: CASSSLAGVGTQYF

D: NA
size: NA
J: TRBJ1-1
V: TRBV5-1
DNA: TGCGCCAGCAGCCCAGCGGACAGCGCTCTGAACACTGAAGCTTTCTTT
CDR3: CASSPADSALNTEAFF

D: TRBD1
size: NA
J: TRBJ1-5
V: TRBV27
DNA: TGTGCCAGCAGCCCAGACCCCGGGACAGGGAATGGAGACTATCAGCCCCAGCATTTT
CDR3: CASSPDPGTGNGDYQPQHF

D: NA
size: NA
J: TRBJ1-5
V: TRBV2
DNA: TGTGCCAGCAGTGAGTCCTTTTATAGCAATCAGCCCCAGCATTTT
CDR3: CASSESFYSNQPQHF

D: NA
size: NA
J: TRBJ2-5
V: TRBV28
DNA: TGTGCCAGCAGTTCTTTTTCCATAGAAAGGAGCGGAGAGACCCAGTACTTC
CDR3: CASSSFSIERSGETQYF

D: NA
size: once
J: TRBJ1-5
V: TRBV6-1
DNA: TGTGCCAGCGGCCCAAGGGGAAGCAATCAGCCCCAGCATTTT
CDR3: CASGPRGSNQPQHF

D: NA
size: NA
J: TRBJ2-4
V: TRBV11-3
DNA: TGTGCCAGCAGCTTCGGGTTTCAAAACATTCAGTACTTC
CDR3: CASSFGFQNIQYF

D: NA
size: NA
J: TRBJ1-2
V: TRBV7-9
DNA: TGTGCCAGCAGCTCCCCCGGGGTAGTAGGCTATGGCTACACCTTC
CDR3: CASSSPGVVGYGYTF

D: NA
size: NA
J: TRBJ2-5
V: TRBV6-6
DNA: TGTGCCAGCAGTTACTCAGGGGCGGAGACCCAGTACTTC
CDR3: CASSYSGAETQYF

D: NA
size: NA
J: TRBJ2-5
V: TRBV2
DNA: TGTGCCAGCAATCCCCGCCCGAGGACCCAGTACTTC
CDR3: CASNPRPRTQYF

D: TRBD2
size: NA
J: TRBJ2-3
V: TRBV6-5
DNA: TGTGCCAGCAGTTACCGGGGGGGGGCCCCTGGAGATACGCAGTATTTT
CDR3: CASSYRGGAPGDTQYF

D: NA
size: NA
J: TRBJ1-1
V: TRBV4-1
DNA: TGCGCCAGCAGCCAAGACACCCCCGCACAGGGTATGAACACTGAAGCTTTCTTT
CDR3: CASSQDTPAQGMNTEAFF

D: TRBD2
size: NA
J: TRBJ2-3
V: TRBV6-1
DNA: TGTGCCAGCAGTGAAGCGCTTTTAACGGGGGGGCCGAGAGATACGCAGTATTTT
CDR3: CASSEALLTGGPRDTQYF

D: NA
size: once
J: TRBJ2-3
V: TRBV7-6
DNA: TGTGCCAGCAGCTTATCGTGGGGGCCCACAGATACGCAGTATTTT
CDR3: CASSLSWGPTDTQYF

D: NA
size: NA
J: TRBJ1-2
V: TRBV9
DNA: TGTGCCAGCAGCGGCTCCGACAGGCACTATGGCTACACCTTC
CDR3: CASSGSDRHYGYTF

D: NA
size: NA
J: TRBJ2-7
V: TRBV2
DNA: TGTGCCAGTCGCGCCCCCACGGCGGCCGTGCCGTGGCAGTACTTC
CDR3: CASRAPTAAVPWQYF